The TCR beta chain described here comes from a study of regulatory T cells in long-lasting Graves disease. Study background: Patients with persistent Graves' disease had over 5 years of antithyroid drugs and persistent TSH receptor antibodies. Regarding the study as a whole: Samples came from peripheral blood alone, without thyroid tissue. Favoring TRBV28, TRBJ1-2 and TRBJ2-5 was a feature seen in persistent disease.

In the case of this clonotype: As yet, its antigen is unknown.

The V gene lost 4 bases and the J gene lost 9 bases, with 16 bases spanning the gap. The length of the CDR3 is 14 residues. Germline V CDR1 and CDR2: SGHTA, FQGNSA. According to the study, TCR beta libraries were built with iRepertoire HTBI primers and CDR3-region Arm-PCR. TCRdb called the multiplex PCR reads again in MiXCR, with one record for every CDR3 protein. This sample has some 430,000 distinct CDR3 sequences; around a fifth occur once, and the top ten carry 7% to 9%. Stated time point: persistent/refractory GD, antithyroid drugs over 5 years with positive TRAb. Extracted PBMC RNA gave rise to the TCR library. Staff drew approximately 9.3 milliliters of peripheral blood into EDTA tubes.

Sequences were derived from peripheral blood mononuclear cells (PBMCs), sampled when the disease was refractory, from a patient treated with antithyroid drugs. This TCR was sampled from a female donor with Graves disease. The rearrangement links TRBV7-2 to TRBJ2-1; possible D gene TRBD1, 6 bases. This chain's CDR3 is CASSSDSGRGEQFF. The DNA for the CDR3 is TGTGCCAGCAGCTCGGACAGCGGTCGGGGTGAGCAGTTCTTC.